The TCR beta chain under discussion was sequenced for a study of technical replicates of blood from several donors. TCRdb's copy holds only in-frame clones and misses some; the assay was immunoSEQ multiplex PCR. The table shows fewer than 60,000 clones, with about 95% occurring only once. The CDR3 is 15 amino acids. From germline, CDR1 is SGHTA and CDR2 FQGNSA. V shed 3 bases and J 6 bases; nucleotides not matched to a gene: 8. The J gene is TRBJ2-7, the V gene TRBV7-2, with TRBD2 matching 10 bases. Sequencing used PBMCs. This sequence originates from a human donor in good health. Some clones in this sample may be carry-over from other donors' samples. The CDR3 loop is CASSFRAGGRGEQYF. The CDR3, as DNA: TGTGCCAGCAGCTTCCGAGCGGGGGGGCGGGGCGAGCAGTACTTC. The full variable domain, rest sourced from reference TRBV7-2 and TRBJ2-7, is GAGVSQSPSNKVTEKGKDVELRCDPISGHTALYWYRQSLGQGLEFLIYFQGNSAPDKSGLPSDRFSAERTGGSVSTLTIQRTQQEDSAVYLCASSFRAGGRGEQYFGPGTRLTVT.